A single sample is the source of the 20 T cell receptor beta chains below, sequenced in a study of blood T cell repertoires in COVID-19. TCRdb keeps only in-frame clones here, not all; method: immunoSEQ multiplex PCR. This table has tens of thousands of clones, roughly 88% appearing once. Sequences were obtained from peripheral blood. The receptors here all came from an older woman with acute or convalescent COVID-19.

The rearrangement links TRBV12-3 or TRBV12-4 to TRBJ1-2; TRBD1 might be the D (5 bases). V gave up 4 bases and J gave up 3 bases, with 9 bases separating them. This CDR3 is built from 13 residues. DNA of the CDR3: TGTGCCAGCAGTTATGACAGCCACTATGGCTACACCTTC. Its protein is CASSYDSHYGYTF.

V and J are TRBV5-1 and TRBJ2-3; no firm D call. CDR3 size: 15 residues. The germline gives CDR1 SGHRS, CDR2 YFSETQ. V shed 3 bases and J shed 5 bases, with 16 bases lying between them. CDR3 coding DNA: TGCGCCAGCAGCTCGCCCACGGGTCATGAAGATACGCAGTATTTT. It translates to CASSSPTGHEDTQYF.

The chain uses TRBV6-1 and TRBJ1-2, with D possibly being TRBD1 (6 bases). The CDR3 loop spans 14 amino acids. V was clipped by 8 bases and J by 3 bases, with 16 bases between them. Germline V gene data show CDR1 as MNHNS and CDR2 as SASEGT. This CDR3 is CASWGSGDYYGYTF. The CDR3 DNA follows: TGTGCCAGCTGGGGGTCAGGGGATTACTATGGCTACACCTTC.

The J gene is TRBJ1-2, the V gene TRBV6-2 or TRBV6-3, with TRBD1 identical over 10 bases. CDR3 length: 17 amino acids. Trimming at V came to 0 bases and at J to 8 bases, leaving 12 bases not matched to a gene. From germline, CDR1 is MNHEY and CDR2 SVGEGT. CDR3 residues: CASSYSATGGTSGGYTF. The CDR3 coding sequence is TGTGCCAGCAGTTACTCGGCGACAGGGGGCACGTCAGGGGGCTACACCTTC.

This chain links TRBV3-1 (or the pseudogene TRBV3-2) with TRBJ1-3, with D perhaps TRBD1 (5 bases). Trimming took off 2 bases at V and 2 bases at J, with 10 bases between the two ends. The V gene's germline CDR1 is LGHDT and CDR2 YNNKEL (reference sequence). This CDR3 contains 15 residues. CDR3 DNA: TGTGCCAGCAGCCAACCGACAGTGGCTGGAAACACCATATATTTT. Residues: CASSQPTVAGNTIYF.

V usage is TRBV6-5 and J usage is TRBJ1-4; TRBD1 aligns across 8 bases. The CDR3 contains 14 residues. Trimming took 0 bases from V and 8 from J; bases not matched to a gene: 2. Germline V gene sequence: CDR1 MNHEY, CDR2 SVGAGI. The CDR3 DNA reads TGTGCCAGCAGTTACTCTCCAGGGGGCGAAAAACTGTTTTTT. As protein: CASSYSPGGEKLFF.

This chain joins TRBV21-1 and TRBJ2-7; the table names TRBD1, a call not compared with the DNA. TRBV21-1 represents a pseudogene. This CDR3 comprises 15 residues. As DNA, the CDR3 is TGTGCCAGCAGGGTCAGGGGTCCTAGCTCCTACGAGCAGTACGTC. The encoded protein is CASRVRGPSSYEQYV.

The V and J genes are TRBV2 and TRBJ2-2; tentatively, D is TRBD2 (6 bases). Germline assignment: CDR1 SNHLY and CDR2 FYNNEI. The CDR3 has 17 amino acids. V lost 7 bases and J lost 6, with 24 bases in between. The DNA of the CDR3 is TGTGCCAGCACAGGCCCCGCCGGGGCTAGCGTATCCGGGGAGCTGTTTTTT. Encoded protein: CASTGPAGASVSGELFF.

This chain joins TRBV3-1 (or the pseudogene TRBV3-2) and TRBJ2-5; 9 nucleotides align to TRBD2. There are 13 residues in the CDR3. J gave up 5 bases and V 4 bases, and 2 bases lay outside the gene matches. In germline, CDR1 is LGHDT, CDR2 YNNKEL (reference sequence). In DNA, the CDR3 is TGTGCCAGCAGCCTAGCGGGGGCCGAGACCCAGTACTTC. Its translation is CASSLAGAETQYF.

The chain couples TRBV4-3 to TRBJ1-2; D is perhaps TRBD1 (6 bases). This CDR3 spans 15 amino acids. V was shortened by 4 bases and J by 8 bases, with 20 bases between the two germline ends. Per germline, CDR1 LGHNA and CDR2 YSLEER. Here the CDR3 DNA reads TGCGCCAGCAGCCCTAACGTGCAGGGGAAAATCGGCTACACCTTC. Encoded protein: CASSPNVQGKIGYTF.

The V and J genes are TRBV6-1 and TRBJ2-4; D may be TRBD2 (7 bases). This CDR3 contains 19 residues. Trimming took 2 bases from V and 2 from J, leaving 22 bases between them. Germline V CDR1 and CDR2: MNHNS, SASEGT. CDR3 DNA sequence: TGTGCCAGCAGTGAAATAAGGGGGGGAACTAATGGTCCCAAAAACATTCAGTACTTC. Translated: CASSEIRGGTNGPKNIQYF.

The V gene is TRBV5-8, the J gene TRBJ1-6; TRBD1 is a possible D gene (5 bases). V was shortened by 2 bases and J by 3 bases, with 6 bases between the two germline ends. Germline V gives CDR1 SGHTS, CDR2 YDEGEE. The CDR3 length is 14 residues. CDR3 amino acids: CASSLRGYNSPLHF. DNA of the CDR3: TGTGCCAGCAGCTTAAGGGGCTATAATTCACCCCTCCACTTT.

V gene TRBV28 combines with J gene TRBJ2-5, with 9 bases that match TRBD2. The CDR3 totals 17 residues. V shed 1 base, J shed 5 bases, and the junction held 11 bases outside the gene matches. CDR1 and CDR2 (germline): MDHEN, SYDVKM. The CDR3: CASSLSGGGGARETQYF. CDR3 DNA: TGTGCCAGCAGTTTATCCGGCGGCGGGGGGGCCAGGGAGACCCAGTACTTC.

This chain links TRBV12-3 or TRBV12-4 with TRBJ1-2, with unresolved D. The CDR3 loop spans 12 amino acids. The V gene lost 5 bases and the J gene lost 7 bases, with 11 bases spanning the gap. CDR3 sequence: CASSPSVSGYTF. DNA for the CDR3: TGTGCCAGCAGTCCCTCTGTTAGTGGCTACACCTTC.

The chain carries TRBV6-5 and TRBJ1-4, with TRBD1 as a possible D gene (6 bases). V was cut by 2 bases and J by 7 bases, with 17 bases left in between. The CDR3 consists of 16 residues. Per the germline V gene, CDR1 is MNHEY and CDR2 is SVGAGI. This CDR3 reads CASSYLTQGLGEKLFF. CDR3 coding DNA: TGTGCCAGCAGTTACCTTACACAGGGTTTGGGTGAAAAACTGTTTTTT.

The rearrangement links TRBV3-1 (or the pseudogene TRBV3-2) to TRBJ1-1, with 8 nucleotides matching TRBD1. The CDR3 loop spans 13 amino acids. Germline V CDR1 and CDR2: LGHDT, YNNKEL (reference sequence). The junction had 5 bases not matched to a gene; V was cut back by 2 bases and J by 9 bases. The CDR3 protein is CASSQQGASKAFF. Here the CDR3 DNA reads TGTGCCAGCAGCCAACAGGGGGCGTCGAAAGCTTTCTTT.

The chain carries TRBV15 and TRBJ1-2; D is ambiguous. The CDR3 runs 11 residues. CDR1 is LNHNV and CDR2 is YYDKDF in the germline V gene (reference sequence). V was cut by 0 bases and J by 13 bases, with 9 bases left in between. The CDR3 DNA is TGTGCCACCAGCAGAGACGCGACAACCACCTTC. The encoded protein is CATSRDATTTF.

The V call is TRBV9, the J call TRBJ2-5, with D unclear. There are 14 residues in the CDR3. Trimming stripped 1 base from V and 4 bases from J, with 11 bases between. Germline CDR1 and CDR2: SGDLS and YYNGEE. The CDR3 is CASSVSPVVETQYF. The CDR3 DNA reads TGTGCCAGCAGCGTATCTCCGGTCGTAGAGACCCAGTACTTC.

In nucleotides, the CDR3 is TGTGCCAGCAAATCCAGGGGTCAAACCTCTGAAGCTTTCTTT. Translated: CASKSRGQTSEAFF. The rearrangement joins TRBV7-6 to TRBJ1-1; tentative D call: TRBD1 (6 bases). The CDR3 has 14 amino acids. The germline V gene has CDR1 SGHVS and CDR2 FNYEAQ. V was shortened by 7 bases and J by 6 bases, with 18 bases between the two germline ends.

As DNA, the CDR3 is TGCGCCAGCAGCTTGGGGACTAGCGGGGGGGAGACCCAGTACTTC. This encodes CASSLGTSGGETQYF. The rearrangement uses TRBV5-1 and TRBJ2-5, with 14 bases fitting TRBD2. V was clipped by 0 bases and J by 5 bases; unmatched bases: 0. Germline V gives CDR1 SGHRS, CDR2 YFSETQ. The CDR3 length is 15 residues.